This paragraph covers one T cell receptor beta chain sequence. This sample is part of a study of blood T cell repertoires in COVID-19. In the study overall: From the United States, Italy and Spain came samples of acute and convalescent COVID-19. T cells, B-cell-depleted T cells, or PBMCs provided the cDNA or gDNA that served as material.

The table came from immunoSEQ multiplex PCR; TCRdb's copy has only in-frame clones and leaves some out. There are some 56,000 clones in the sample; around 88% occur only once, and approximately 25% lies in the top ten. From germline, CDR1 is LGHDT and CDR2 YNNKEL (reference sequence). Trimming took 3 bases from V and 8 from J; bases not matched to a gene: 6. The CDR3 loop spans 16 amino acids. This TCR came from a woman aged 80 or older with acute or convalescent COVID-19. Sequenced input: peripheral blood. The chain couples TRBV3-1 (or the pseudogene TRBV3-2) to TRBJ2-4; 14 bases align to TRBD2. CDR3 residues: CASSHGLAGGVDIQYF. The CDR3 DNA reads as TGTGCCAGCAGCCACGGACTAGCGGGAGGAGTGGACATTCAGTACTTC.